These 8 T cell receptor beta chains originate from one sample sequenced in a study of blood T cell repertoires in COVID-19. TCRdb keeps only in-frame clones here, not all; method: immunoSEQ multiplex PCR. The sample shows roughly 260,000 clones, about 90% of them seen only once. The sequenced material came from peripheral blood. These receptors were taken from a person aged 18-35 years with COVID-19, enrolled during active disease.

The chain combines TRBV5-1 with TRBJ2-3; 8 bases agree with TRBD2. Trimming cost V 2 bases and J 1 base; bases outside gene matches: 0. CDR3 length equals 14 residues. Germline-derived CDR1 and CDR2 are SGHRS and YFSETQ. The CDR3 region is CASSFGRGTDTQYF. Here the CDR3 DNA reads TGCGCCAGCAGCTTCGGGAGGGGCACAGATACGCAGTATTTT.

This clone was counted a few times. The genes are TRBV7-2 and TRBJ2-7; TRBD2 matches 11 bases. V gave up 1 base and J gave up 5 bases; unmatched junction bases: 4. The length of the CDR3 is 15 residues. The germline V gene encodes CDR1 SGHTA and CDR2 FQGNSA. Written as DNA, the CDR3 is TGTGCCAGCAGCTTAGTAGGGACTAGCGGCGACGAGCAGTACTTC. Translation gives CASSLVGTSGDEQYF.

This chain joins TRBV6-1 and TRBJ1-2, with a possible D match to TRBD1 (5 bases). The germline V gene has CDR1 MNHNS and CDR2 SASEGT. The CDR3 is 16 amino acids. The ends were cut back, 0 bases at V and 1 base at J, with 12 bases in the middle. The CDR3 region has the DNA TGTGCCAGCAGTGAAGCAGGGGCACCCTATAACTATGGCTACACCTTC. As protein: CASSEAGAPYNYGYTF.

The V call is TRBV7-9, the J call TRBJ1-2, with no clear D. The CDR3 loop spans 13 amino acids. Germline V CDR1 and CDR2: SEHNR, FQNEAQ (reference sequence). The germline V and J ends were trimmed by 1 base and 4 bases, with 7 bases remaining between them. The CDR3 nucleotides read TGTGCCAGCAGCTTAGTTGAGAGCTATGGCTACACCTTC. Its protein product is CASSLVESYGYTF.

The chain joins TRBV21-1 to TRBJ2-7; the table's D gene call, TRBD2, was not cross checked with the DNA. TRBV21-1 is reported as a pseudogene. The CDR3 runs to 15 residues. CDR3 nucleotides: TGTGCCAGCAGCACCCGGGGGGGATTCTCCTACGAGCAGTACTTC. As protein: CASSTRGGFSYEQYF.

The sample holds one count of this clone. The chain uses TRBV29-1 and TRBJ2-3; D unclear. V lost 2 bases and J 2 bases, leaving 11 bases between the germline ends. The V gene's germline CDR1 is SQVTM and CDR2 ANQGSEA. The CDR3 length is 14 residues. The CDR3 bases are TGCAGCGTTGAATTGGCTTCCACCACAGATACGCAGTATTTT. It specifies CSVELASTTDTQYF.

CDR3 nucleotides: TGTGCCATCAGTGGCCCTCAGGGCTACGAGCAGTACTTC. Its translation is CAISGPQGYEQYF. This chain uses TRBV10-3 with TRBJ2-7, with D possibly matching TRBD1 (5 bases). The CDR3 runs to 13 residues. Germline CDR1 is ENHRY and CDR2 is SYGVKD. The V end was cut by 4 bases, the J end by 3 bases, with 10 bases between.

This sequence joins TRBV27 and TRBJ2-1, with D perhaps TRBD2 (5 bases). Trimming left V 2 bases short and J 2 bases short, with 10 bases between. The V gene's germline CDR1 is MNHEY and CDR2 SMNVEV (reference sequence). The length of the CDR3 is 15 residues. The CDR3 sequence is CASSLAGDTYNEQFF. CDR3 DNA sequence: TGTGCCAGCAGTTTAGCGGGTGACACCTACAATGAGCAGTTCTTC.